A single sample gave rise to the 26 T cell receptor beta chains below, sequenced in a study of blood T cell repertoires in COVID-19. Libraries were prepared by immunoSEQ multiplex PCR; TCRdb keeps only in-frame clonotypes and omits some of them. The sample holds about 270,000 clones, around 89% seen once. The sequenced sample was PBMCs or T cells enriched from blood (not recorded which). These receptors came from a woman aged 18 to 35 who had recovered from COVID-19.

The V call is TRBV7-9, the J call TRBJ2-2, with TRBD2 identical over 14 bases. Trimming took 3 bases from V and 1 from J; bases not matched to a gene: 7. The length of the CDR3 is 19 residues. Germline V gene data show CDR1 as SEHNR and CDR2 as FQNEAQ (reference sequence). Here the CDR3 reads CASSFLTSGGAWNTGELFF. The CDR3 bases are TGTGCCAGCAGCTTTTTGACTAGCGGGGGGGCTTGGAACACCGGGGAGCTGTTTTTT. The full variable domain, rest sourced from reference TRBV7-9 and TRBJ2-2, is DTGVSQNPRHKITKRGQNVTFRCDPISEHNRLYWYRQTLGQGPEFLTYFQNEAQLEKSRLLSDRFSAERPKGSFSTLEIQRTEQGDSAMYLCASSFLTSGGAWNTGELFFGEGSRLTVL.

The chain is built from TRBV27 and TRBJ2-7, with D possibly being TRBD1 (6 bases). V lost 3 bases, J lost 3 bases, and 18 bases lay in between. The CDR3 runs 16 residues. In germline, CDR1 is MNHEY, CDR2 SMNVEV (reference sequence). This CDR3 reads CASSLSQGFGNYEQYF. The CDR3 DNA follows: TGTGCCAGCAGTTTGTCCCAGGGGTTTGGAAACTACGAGCAGTACTTC.

The chain couples TRBV23-1 to TRBJ2-1, with 7 bases matching TRBD2. TRBV23-1 is an open reading frame, and its role is uncertain. The V and J ends lost 2 bases and 0 bases, in that order; junction bases with no gene match: 13. CDR3 length: 19 residues. CDR3 protein: CASSQPFLRAGSSYNEQFF. In nucleotides, the CDR3 is TGCGCCAGCAGTCAACCCTTTTTACGAGCGGGGAGCTCCTACAATGAGCAGTTCTTC.

The V and J genes are TRBV19 and TRBJ1-6; D is perhaps TRBD1 (5 bases). Germline CDR1 reads LNHDA; CDR2 reads SQIVND (reference sequence). With 8 bases removed from V and 7 bases from J, the gap between germline ends came to 18 bases. The CDR3 is 15 amino acids. This chain's CDR3 is CASGVDGARNSPLHF. The CDR3 DNA reads as TGTGCCAGTGGCGTTGATGGGGCGAGGAATTCACCCCTCCACTTT.

This chain connects TRBV7-9 to TRBJ1-2; 8 bases match TRBD1. The CDR3 length is 13 residues. V was clipped by 5 bases and J by 8 bases; unmatched bases: 7. The germline gives CDR1 SEHNR, CDR2 FQNEAQ (reference sequence). CDR3 in DNA: TGTGCCAGCAGCACCGGACAGGGATCCGGCTACACCTTC. Amino acid sequence: CASSTGQGSGYTF.

The J gene is TRBJ2-7, the V gene TRBV19; D possibly corresponds to TRBD1 (6 bases). The CDR3 is 12 residues long. CDR1 is LNHDA and CDR2 is SQIVND in the germline V gene (reference sequence). V lost 5 bases and J 7 bases, leaving 12 bases between the germline ends. The CDR3 reads CASSPRGGEQYF. The CDR3 nucleotides are TGTGCCAGTAGTCCCAGGGGCGGGGAGCAGTACTTC.

This clone was recorded only once. The DNA of the CDR3 is TGTGCCAGCAGCCCCCGGTCTCTCTGGGGCGAGACCCAGTACTTC. Translated, it gives CASSPRSLWGETQYF. The rearrangement uses TRBV3-1 (or the pseudogene TRBV3-2) and TRBJ2-5, with D maybe TRBD1 (5 bases). The V gene lost 4 bases and the J gene lost 5 bases, with 17 bases spanning the gap. CDR3 length: 15 amino acids. Germline values: CDR1 LGHDT, CDR2 YNNKEL (reference sequence).

J is TRBJ2-1 and V is TRBV9; TRBD2 aligns across 7 bases. In germline, CDR1 is SGDLS, CDR2 YYNGEE. Germline trimming cut 4 bases from V and 2 bases from J; bases unmatched to any gene: 6. The CDR3 spans 15 residues. CDR3 sequence (DNA): TGTGCCAGCAGCTCCCAAGCGGGGCCCTACAATGAGCAGTTCTTC. As protein: CASSSQAGPYNEQFF.

The genes are TRBV5-1 and TRBJ2-1; 7 nucleotides line up with TRBD1. There are 13 residues in the CDR3. Unmatched junction bases numbered 3, after V lost 0 bases and J lost 9 bases. The germline CDR1 and CDR2 sequences are SGHRS and YFSETQ. The CDR3 region has the DNA TGCGCCAGCAGCTTGGATCCAGGGGGTGAGCAGTTCTTC. Translating it yields CASSLDPGGEQFF.

The rearrangement uses TRBV11-2 and TRBJ1-6; a possible D gene is TRBD1 (6 bases). Trimming removed 0 bases at V and 10 bases at J, with 10 bases between. The germline gives CDR1 SGHAT, CDR2 FQNNGV. This CDR3 has 14 amino acids. The CDR3 DNA follows: TGTGCCAGCAGCTTAGACAGGGGTCGGTCACCCCTCCACTTT. Amino acid sequence: CASSLDRGRSPLHF.

This chain uses TRBV7-9 with TRBJ1-2; D is unclear. The V and J ends lost 5 bases and 4 bases respectively, with 14 bases between them. Germline V gene data show CDR1 as SEHNR and CDR2 as FQNEAQ (reference sequence). The CDR3 extends over 14 amino acids. CDR3 amino acids: CASSLLGPLYGYTF. The CDR3 region has the DNA TGTGCCAGCAGCCTACTGGGCCCGCTCTATGGCTACACCTTC.

This rearrangement joins TRBV10-2 to TRBJ1-6; the match to TRBD1 covers 8 bases. This CDR3 is built from 12 residues. Germline loops: CDR1 WSHSY, CDR2 SAAADI. With V trimmed by 8 bases and J by 8 bases, 2 bases remained unmatched. This CDR3 is CASGQGDSPLHF. The CDR3 coding sequence is TGCGCCAGCGGACAGGGCGATTCACCCCTCCACTTT.

Many counts were recorded for this clone. The V call is TRBV6-4, the J call TRBJ2-3; 9 bases match TRBD1. V dropped 5 bases and J dropped 0; count of bases not matched to a gene: 6. In germline, CDR1 is MRHNA, CDR2 SNTAGT. The CDR3 covers 16 residues. The CDR3 nucleotides read TGTGCCAGCAGTACCGGGACAGGGACTAGCACAGATACGCAGTATTTT. Protein sequence: CASSTGTGTSTDTQYF.

The chain is built from TRBV5-6 and TRBJ2-2; D gene uncertain. Germline-derived CDR1 and CDR2 are SGHDT and YYEEEE. V dropped 0 bases and J dropped 8 bases, with 11 bases sitting between them. The CDR3 runs 14 residues. CDR3 sequence reads: CASSLDPATGELFF. Written as DNA, the CDR3 is TGTGCCAGCAGCTTGGACCCCGCGACAGGGGAGCTGTTTTTT.

V is TRBV20-1 and J is TRBJ2-1; D perhaps matches TRBD2 (6 bases). Germline-derived CDR1 and CDR2 are DFQATT and SNEGSKA (reference sequence). This CDR3 is built from 11 residues. As DNA, the CDR3 is TGCAGAGGCTCAGCGGGCAATGAGCAGTTCTTC. This encodes CRGSAGNEQFF.

This chain uses TRBV7-9 with TRBJ2-3, with D possibly being TRBD1 (6 bases). This CDR3 contains 15 residues. The V gene lost 1 base and the J gene lost 3 bases, with 11 bases spanning the gap. The germline gives CDR1 SEHNR, CDR2 FQNEAQ (reference sequence). This CDR3 is CASSLDQGWTDTQYF. CDR3 DNA: TGTGCCAGCAGCTTAGACCAGGGGTGGACAGATACGCAGTATTTT.

This rearrangement joins TRBV3-1 (or the pseudogene TRBV3-2) to TRBJ1-1; D is possibly TRBD1 (5 bases). Trimming removed 4 bases from V and 1 base from J, with 7 bases in between. Germline V gene data show CDR1 as LGHDT and CDR2 as YNNKEL (reference sequence). The CDR3 length is 13 residues. The CDR3 nucleotides are TGTGCCAGCAGCCGGGGGGGGAACACTGAAGCTTTCTTT. This sequence encodes CASSRGGNTEAFF.

CDR3 bases: TGTGCCAGCAGCGGGGGACAGGGGCGTATCTCACCCCTCCACTTT. This codes for CASSGGQGRISPLHF. J is TRBJ1-6 and V is TRBV28; TRBD1 aligns across 10 bases. This CDR3 is built from 15 residues. CDR1 is MDHEN and CDR2 is SYDVKM in the germline V gene. The J segment lost 10 bases and the V segment lost 6 bases, leaving 9 bases of the junction unmatched. Supplemented by reference TRBV28 and TRBJ1-6, the full variable domain reads DVKVTQSSRYLVKRTGEKVFLECVQDMDHENMFWYRQDPGLGLRLIYFSYDVKMKEKGDIPEGYSVSREKKERFSLILESASTNQTSMYLCASSGGQGRISPLHFGNGTRLTVT.

The chain recombines TRBV13 with TRBJ1-4; 8 nucleotides line up with TRBD1. The CDR3 is 14 residues long. Germline V lookup: CDR1 PRHDT, CDR2 FYEKMQ (reference sequence). V trimming: 5 bases; J trimming: 7 bases; junction bases outside the gene matches: 6. The CDR3 reads CASSSRGQAEKLFF. The CDR3 DNA follows: TGTGCCAGCAGCAGCAGGGGGCAAGCTGAAAAACTGTTTTTT. The whole variable domain, filled in from reference TRBV13 and TRBJ1-4, reads AAGVIQSPRHLIKEKRETATLKCYPIPRHDTVYWYQQGPGQDPQFLISFYEKMQSDKGSIPDRFSAQQFSDYHSELNMSSLELGDSALYFCASSSRGQAEKLFFGSGTQLSVL.

The chain is built from TRBV21-1 and TRBJ1-2; TRBD1 was called by the table and not checked on the DNA. TRBV21-1 is deemed a pseudogene. The CDR3 runs to 16 residues. The DNA for the CDR3 is TGTGCCAGCAGCAAAGCGCAGGGCAGGGGAAACTATGGCTACACCTTC. It yields the protein CASSKAQGRGNYGYTF.

The rearrangement links TRBV15 to TRBJ2-1, with 13 nucleotides matching TRBD2. Germline V gives CDR1 LNHNV, CDR2 YYDKDF (reference sequence). V trimming: 4 bases; J trimming: 0 bases; junction bases outside the gene matches: 9. This CDR3 comprises 19 residues. CDR3 in amino acids: CATSTLRLAGGPSYNEQFF. CDR3 coding DNA: TGTGCCACCAGCACCCTGAGACTAGCGGGGGGCCCCTCCTACAATGAGCAGTTCTTC.

The chain couples TRBV27 to TRBJ2-2; 8 bases fit TRBD1. V gave up 4 bases and J gave up 3 bases; unmatched junction bases: 10. The CDR3 is made up of 17 amino acids. The V gene's germline CDR1 is MNHEY and CDR2 SMNVEV (reference sequence). The CDR3 sequence is CASSSDPGGGYTGELFF. CDR3 bases: TGTGCCAGCAGTTCGGACCCAGGGGGCGGGTACACCGGGGAGCTGTTTTTT.

V and J are TRBV5-6 and TRBJ2-2; no clear D. Trimming cost V 4 bases and J 2 bases, with 15 bases left between them. Germline loops: CDR1 SGHDT, CDR2 YYEEEE. The CDR3 has 16 residues. For the CDR3, the DNA is TGTGCCAGCAGCCCATACGGGTCACGAAACACCGGGGAGCTGTTTTTT. This translates into CASSPYGSRNTGELFF.

The rearrangement links TRBV7-2 to TRBJ2-1, with 9 nucleotides matching TRBD2. After removal of 2 bases from V and 4 bases from J, the junction contained 3 bases not matched to a gene. The CDR3 spans 15 residues. The germline V gene has CDR1 SGHTA and CDR2 FQGNSA. The CDR3 bases are TGTGCCAGCAGCTTACAACTAGCGGGTTACAATGAGCAGTTCTTC. This sequence encodes CASSLQLAGYNEQFF.

The genes are TRBV19 and TRBJ1-1, with D perhaps TRBD1 (6 bases). The germline gives CDR1 LNHDA, CDR2 SQIVND (reference sequence). The V gene lost 8 bases and the J gene lost 5 bases, with 12 bases spanning the gap. The CDR3 has 12 amino acids. The CDR3 nucleotides read TGTGCCAGTCGCAGGGGTAGAACTGAAGCTTTCTTT. Translation gives CASRRGRTEAFF.

This sequence joins TRBV9 and TRBJ1-1; D ambiguous. Germline assignment: CDR1 SGDLS and CDR2 YYNGEE. V was shortened by 0 bases and J by 4 bases, with 16 bases between the two germline ends. This CDR3 is 16 amino acids long. CDR3 amino acids: CASSVGRPPRGTEAFF. The DNA for the CDR3 is TGTGCCAGCAGCGTAGGTAGGCCCCCTCGGGGCACTGAAGCTTTCTTT.